These T cell receptor beta chains were read from a single sample in a study of cytomegalovirus exposure and HLA in healthy donors. Using immunoSEQ multiplex PCR, the repertoire was profiled, and TCRdb retains in-frame clones only, with some absent. The table lists about 32,000 clones. The sample comprised PBMCs. The receptors stem from a female donor in good health and CMV-seronegative. Both conserved end residues are part of each CDR3. The D gene is left open where the match is weak.

>TRBJ2-7|TRBV11-3|NA
CASSFLAGSSYEQYF
TGTGCCAGCAGCTTTCTTGCGGGGAGCTCCTACGAGCAGTACTTC
>TRBJ2-2|TRBV6-5|NA
CASSSDTWYTGELFF
TGTGCCAGCAGTTCTGACACCTGGTACACCGGGGAGCTGTTTTTT
>TRBJ2-7|TRBV28|TRBD1
CASSPGGDRVSYEQYF
TGTGCCAGCAGTCCAGGAGGGGACAGGGTCTCCTACGAGCAGTACTTC
>TRBJ2-5|TRBV19|TRBD2
CASSEGRVAGGRETQYF
TGTGCCAGTAGTGAGGGGCGCGTAGCGGGGGGGAGAGAGACCCAGTACTTC
>TRBJ2-1|TRBV6-5|TRBD1
CASRTGAYEQFF
TGTGCCAGCAGGACAGGGGCTTATGAGCAGTTCTTC
>TRBJ1-5|TRBV18|TRBD1
CASSPGTGFQPQHF
TGTGCCAGCTCACCGGGGACAGGGTTTCAGCCCCAGCATTTT
>TRBJ1-6|TRBV9|NA
CASSSEGVVGSPLHF
TGTGCCAGCAGCTCAGAGGGGGTAGTTGGCTCACCCCTCCACTTT
>TRBJ1-5|TRBV7-3|NA
CASSLTRGSAQHF
TGTGCCAGCAGCTTAACGAGGGGGTCAGCCCAGCATTTT
>TRBJ2-5|TRBV2|TRBD1
CASREDRGAQETQYF
TGTGCCAGCAGAGAAGACAGGGGGGCCCAAGAGACCCAGTACTTC
>TRBJ2-1|TRBV29-1|NA
CSVGPPFYQVTVYNEQFF
TGCAGCGTTGGCCCGCCATTCTATCAGGTAACCGTTTACAATGAGCAGTTCTTC
>TRBJ2-7|TRBV7-9|NA
CASSSSGGYEQYF
TGTGCCAGCAGCTCCTCAGGGGGGTACGAGCAGTACTTC
>TRBJ2-7|TRBV4-2|TRBD1
CASSQLGQTYEQYF
TGTGCCAGCAGCCAATTGGGACAGACTTACGAGCAGTACTTC
>TRBJ2-7|TRBV14|NA
CASSHYSYEQYF
TGTGCCAGCAGCCATTACAGCTACGAGCAGTACTTC
>TRBJ1-5|TRBV4-2|NA
CASSRGVFQPQHF
TGTGCCAGCAGCCGAGGAGTCTTTCAGCCCCAGCATTTT
>TRBJ2-7|TRBV7-9|NA
CASSFRGGYEQYF
TGTGCCAGCAGCTTTAGGGGGGGCTACGAGCAGTACTTC
>TRBJ2-3|TRBV7-3|TRBD2
CASSLLAGGGGTDTQYF
TGTGCCAGCAGCTTACTAGCGGGGGGTGGTGGGACAGATACGCAGTATTTT
>TRBJ2-7|TRBV7-9|TRBD1
CASSPWDRENEQYF
TGTGCCAGCAGCCCATGGGACAGGGAAAACGAGCAGTACTTC
>TRBJ1-5|TRBV4-1|NA
CASSQTEQGSQPQHF
TGCGCCAGCAGCCAGACAGAGCAGGGGAGTCAGCCCCAGCATTTT
>TRBJ2-7|TRBV7-8|TRBD1
CASRPKHRGNYEQYF
TGTGCCAGCAGACCTAAACACAGGGGGAACTACGAGCAGTACTTC
>TRBJ2-7|TRBV6-5|TRBD2
CASSFGLAGGAYEQYF
TGTGCCAGCAGTTTCGGACTAGCGGGGGGGGCGTACGAGCAGTACTTC
>TRBJ2-7|TRBV6-1|TRBD2
CASSHQAGGFYEQYF
TGTGCCAGCAGTCATCAAGCGGGGGGATTCTACGAGCAGTACTTC
>TRBJ1-5|TRBV5-6|TRBD1
CASSFAGTADQPQHF
TGTGCCAGCAGCTTCGCCGGGACAGCCGATCAGCCCCAGCATTTT
>TRBJ1-1|TRBV9|NA
CASSADTLGEAFF
TGTGCCAGCAGCGCTGACACTCTTGGTGAAGCTTTCTTT
>TRBJ1-5|TRBV7-2|NA
CASSLMGHAQPQHF
TGTGCCAGCAGCTTAATGGGACACGCTCAGCCCCAGCATTTT
>TRBJ2-5|TRBV5-1|TRBD2
CASSLDSGGGSQETQYF
TGCGCCAGCAGCTTGGATAGCGGGGGGGGATCACAAGAGACCCAGTACTTC
>TRBJ2-2|TRBV19|TRBD2
CASNGGRLAGKAGELFF
TGTGCCAGTAACGGAGGAAGACTAGCGGGGAAAGCCGGGGAGCTGTTTTTT
>TRBJ1-2|TRBV25-1|NA
CASSEYPEGYGYTF
TGTGCCAGCAGTGAATACCCTGAGGGCTATGGCTACACCTTC
>TRBJ2-5|TRBV6-5|NA
CASTTGGVETQYF
TGTGCCAGCACAACTGGGGGCGTAGAGACCCAGTACTTC
>TRBJ1-5|TRBV27|NA
CASSSLLYGNQPQHF
TGTGCCAGCAGTTCGCTCCTCTACGGCAATCAGCCCCAGCATTTT
>TRBJ2-7|TRBV20-1|NA
CSATGLNEQYF
TGCAGTGCCACAGGGTTGAACGAGCAGTACTTC